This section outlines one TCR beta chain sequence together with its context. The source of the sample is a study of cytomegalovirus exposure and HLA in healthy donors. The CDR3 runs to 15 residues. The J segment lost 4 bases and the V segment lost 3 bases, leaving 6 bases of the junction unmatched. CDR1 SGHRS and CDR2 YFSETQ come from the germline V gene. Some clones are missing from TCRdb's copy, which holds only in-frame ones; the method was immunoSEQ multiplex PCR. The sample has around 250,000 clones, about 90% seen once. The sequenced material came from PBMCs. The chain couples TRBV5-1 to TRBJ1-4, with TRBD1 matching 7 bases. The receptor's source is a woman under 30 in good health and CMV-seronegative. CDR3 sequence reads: CASSYGTDSNEKLFF. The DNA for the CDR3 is TGCGCCAGCAGCTACGGGACAGACAGTAATGAAAAACTGTTTTTT.